This TCR beta chain emerged from a study of T cell changes during pregnancy in multiple sclerosis. The protocol was immunoSEQ multiplex PCR, while the TCRdb copy is restricted to in-frame clones and leaves out a portion. The sample shows 85,000 to 100,000 clones, 93% of them seen only once. This clone was counted a single time. The V gene end was trimmed by 2 bases and the J gene end by 2 bases; junction bases not matched to a gene: 3. The CDR3 spans 15 residues. Germline CDR1 is SGDLS and CDR2 is YYNGEE. The source was peripheral blood, collected after pregnancy. The TCR sequence derives from a female donor with multiple sclerosis, enrolled in a pregnancy study. V gene TRBV9 combines with J gene TRBJ2-7, with 11 bases aligning to TRBD2. The CDR3 protein is CASSVGTSGTYEQYF. CDR3 coding DNA: TGTGCCAGCAGCGTCGGGACTAGCGGTACCTACGAGCAGTACTTC.